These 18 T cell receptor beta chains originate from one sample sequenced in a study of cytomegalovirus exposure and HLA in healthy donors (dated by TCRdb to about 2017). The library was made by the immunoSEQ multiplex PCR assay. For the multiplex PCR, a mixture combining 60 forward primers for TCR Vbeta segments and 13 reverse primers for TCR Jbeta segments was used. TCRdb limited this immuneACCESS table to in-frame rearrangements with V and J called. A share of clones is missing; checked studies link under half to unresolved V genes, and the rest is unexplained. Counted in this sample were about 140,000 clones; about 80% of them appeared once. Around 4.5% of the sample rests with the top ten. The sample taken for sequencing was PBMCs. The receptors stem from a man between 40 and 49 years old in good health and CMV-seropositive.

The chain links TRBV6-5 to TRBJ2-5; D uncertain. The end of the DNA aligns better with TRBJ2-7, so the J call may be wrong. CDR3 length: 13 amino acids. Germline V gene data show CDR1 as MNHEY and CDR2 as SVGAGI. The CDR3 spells CASSYSGAYEQYF. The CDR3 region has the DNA TGTGCCAGCAGTTACTCTGGGGCCTACGAGCAGTACTTC.

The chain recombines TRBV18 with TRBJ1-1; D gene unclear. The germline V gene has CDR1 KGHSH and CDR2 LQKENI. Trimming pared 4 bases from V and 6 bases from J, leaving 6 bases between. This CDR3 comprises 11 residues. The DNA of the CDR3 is TGTGCCAGCTCACAGGGAGCTGAAGCTTTCTTT. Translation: CASSQGAEAFF.

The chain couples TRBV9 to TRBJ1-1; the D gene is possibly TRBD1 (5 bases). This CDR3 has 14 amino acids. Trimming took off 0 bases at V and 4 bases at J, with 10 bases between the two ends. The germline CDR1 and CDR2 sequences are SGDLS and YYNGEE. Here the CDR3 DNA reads TGTGCCAGCAGCGTAGTGGACGGGGGCACTGAAGCTTTCTTT. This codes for CASSVVDGGTEAFF.

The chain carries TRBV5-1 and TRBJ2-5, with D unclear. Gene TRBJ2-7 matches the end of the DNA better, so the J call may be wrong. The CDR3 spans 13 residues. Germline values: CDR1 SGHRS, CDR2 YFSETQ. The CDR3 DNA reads TGCGCCAGCAGCTCCTATTGGGGCTACGAGCAGTACTTC. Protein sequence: CASSSYWGYEQYF.

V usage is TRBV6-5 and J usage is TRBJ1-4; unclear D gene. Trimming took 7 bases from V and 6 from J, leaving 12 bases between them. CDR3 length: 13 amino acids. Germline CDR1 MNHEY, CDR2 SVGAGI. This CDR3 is CASKAVIDEKLFF. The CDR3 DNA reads TGTGCCAGCAAGGCGGTCATTGATGAAAAACTGTTTTTT.

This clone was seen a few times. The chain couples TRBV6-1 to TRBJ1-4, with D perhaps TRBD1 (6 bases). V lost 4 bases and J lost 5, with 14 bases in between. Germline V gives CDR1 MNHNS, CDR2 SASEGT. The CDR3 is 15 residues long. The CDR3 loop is CASSAARTENEKLFF. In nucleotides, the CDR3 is TGTGCCAGCAGTGCTGCCCGGACAGAGAATGAAAAACTGTTTTTT.

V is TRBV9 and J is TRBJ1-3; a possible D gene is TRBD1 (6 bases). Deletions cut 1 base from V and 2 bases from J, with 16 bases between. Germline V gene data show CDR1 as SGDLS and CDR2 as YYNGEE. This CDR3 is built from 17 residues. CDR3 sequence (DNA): TGTGCCAGCAGCGTAACCGACTTTAACAGGGCTGGAAACACCATATATTTT. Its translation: CASSVTDFNRAGNTIYF.

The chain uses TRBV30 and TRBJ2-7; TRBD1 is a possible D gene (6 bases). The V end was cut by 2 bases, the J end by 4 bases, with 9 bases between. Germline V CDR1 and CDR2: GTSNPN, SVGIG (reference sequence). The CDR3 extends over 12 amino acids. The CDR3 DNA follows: TGTGCCTGGAGTATACAGGGATACGAGCAGTACTTC. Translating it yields CAWSIQGYEQYF. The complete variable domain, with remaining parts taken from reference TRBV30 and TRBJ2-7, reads SQTIHQWPATLVQPVGSPLSLECTVEGTSNPNLYWYRQAAGRGLQLLFYSVGIGQISSEVPQNLSASRPQDRQFILSSKKLLLSDSGFYLCAWSIQGYEQYFGPGTRLTVT.

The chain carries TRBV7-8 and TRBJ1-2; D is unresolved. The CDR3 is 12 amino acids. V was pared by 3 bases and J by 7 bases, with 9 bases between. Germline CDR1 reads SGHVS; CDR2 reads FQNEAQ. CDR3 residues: CASSFRRGGYTF. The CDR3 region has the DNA TGTGCCAGCAGCTTTAGACGCGGTGGCTACACCTTC.

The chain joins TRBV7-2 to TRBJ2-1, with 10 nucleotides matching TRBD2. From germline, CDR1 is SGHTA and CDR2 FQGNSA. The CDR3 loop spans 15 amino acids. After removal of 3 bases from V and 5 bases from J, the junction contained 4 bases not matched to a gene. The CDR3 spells CASSLVGLADNEQFF. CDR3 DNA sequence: TGTGCCAGCAGCTTGGTTGGACTAGCGGACAATGAGCAGTTCTTC.

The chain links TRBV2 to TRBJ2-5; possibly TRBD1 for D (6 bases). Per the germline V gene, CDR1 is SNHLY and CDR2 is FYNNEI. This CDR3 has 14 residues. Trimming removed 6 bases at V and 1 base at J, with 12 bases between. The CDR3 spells CASSPGQLQETQYF. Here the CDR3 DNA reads TGTGCCAGCAGCCCCGGACAGCTCCAAGAGACCCAGTACTTC. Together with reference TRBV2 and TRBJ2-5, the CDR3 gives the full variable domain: EPEVTQTPSHQVTQMGQEVILRCVPISNHLYFYWYRQILGQKVEFLVSFYNNEISEKSEIFDDQFSVERPDGSNFTLKIRSTKLEDSAMYFCASSPGQLQETQYFGPGTRLLVL.

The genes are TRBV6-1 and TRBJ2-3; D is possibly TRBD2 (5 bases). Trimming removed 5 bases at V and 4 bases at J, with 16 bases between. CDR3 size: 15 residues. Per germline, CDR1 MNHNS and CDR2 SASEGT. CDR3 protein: CASSQSGVAADTQYF. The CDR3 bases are TGTGCCAGCAGTCAATCCGGGGTGGCCGCAGATACGCAGTATTTT.

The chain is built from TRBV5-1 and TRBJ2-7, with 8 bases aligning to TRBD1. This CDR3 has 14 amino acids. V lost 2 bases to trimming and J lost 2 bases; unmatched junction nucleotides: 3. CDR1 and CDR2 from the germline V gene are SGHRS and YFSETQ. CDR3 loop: CASSFGTGPYEQYF. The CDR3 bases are TGCGCCAGCAGCTTCGGGACAGGCCCCTACGAGCAGTACTTC.

CDR3 amino acids: CASSSGTGIYGYTF. Written as DNA, the CDR3 is TGTGCCAGCAGCTCGGGGACAGGGATCTATGGCTACACCTTC. V gene TRBV7-2 combines with J gene TRBJ1-2; 9 bases match TRBD1. Germline V gene sequence: CDR1 SGHTA, CDR2 FQGNSA. The V segment lost 4 bases and the J segment 4 bases; nucleotides outside the gene matches: 4. This CDR3 region has 14 residues. The full variable domain, rest sourced from reference TRBV7-2 and TRBJ1-2, is GAGVSQSPSNKVTEKGKDVELRCDPISGHTALYWYRQSLGQGLEFLIYFQGNSAPDKSGLPSDRFSAERTGGSVSTLTIQRTQQEDSAVYLCASSSGTGIYGYTFGSGTRLTVV.

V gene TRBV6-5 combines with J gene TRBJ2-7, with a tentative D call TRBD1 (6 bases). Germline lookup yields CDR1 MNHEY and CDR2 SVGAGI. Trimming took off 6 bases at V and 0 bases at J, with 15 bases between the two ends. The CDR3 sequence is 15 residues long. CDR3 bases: TGTGCCAGCAGGGGACACGGGACGGGCTCCTACGAGCAGTACTTC. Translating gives CASRGHGTGSYEQYF.

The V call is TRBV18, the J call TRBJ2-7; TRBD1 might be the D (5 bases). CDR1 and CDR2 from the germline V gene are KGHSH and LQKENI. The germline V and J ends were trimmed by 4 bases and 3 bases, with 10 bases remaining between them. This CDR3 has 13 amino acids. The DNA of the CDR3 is TGTGCCAGCTCACAGGGGCAGGGCTACGAGCAGTACTTC. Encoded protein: CASSQGQGYEQYF. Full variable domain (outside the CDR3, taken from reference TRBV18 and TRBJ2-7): NAGVMQNPRHLVRRRGQEARLRCSPMKGHSHVYWYRQLPEEGLKFMVYLQKENIIDESGMPKERFSAEFPKEGPSILRIQQVVRGDSAAYFCASSQGQGYEQYFGPGTRLTVT.

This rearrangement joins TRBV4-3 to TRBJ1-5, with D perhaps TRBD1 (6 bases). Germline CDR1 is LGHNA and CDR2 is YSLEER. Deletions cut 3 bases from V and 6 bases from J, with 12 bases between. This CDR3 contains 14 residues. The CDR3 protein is CASSQNREGQPQHF. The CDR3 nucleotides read TGCGCCAGCAGCCAGAACAGGGAGGGTCAGCCCCAGCATTTT.

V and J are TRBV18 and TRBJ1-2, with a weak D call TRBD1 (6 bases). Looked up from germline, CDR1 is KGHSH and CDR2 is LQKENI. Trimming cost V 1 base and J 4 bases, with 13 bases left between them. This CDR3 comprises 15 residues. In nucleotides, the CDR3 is TGTGCCAGCTCACCACGGACAGAGGGACCCTATGGCTACACCTTC. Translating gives CASSPRTEGPYGYTF.